The source of this T cell receptor (beta chain) is a study of vaccination and CD4 T cells after COVID-19. Overall study: The study enrolled six male and four female convalescents, two of whom were Hispanic.

Germline loops: CDR1 MNHEY, CDR2 SVGAGI. The CDR3 spans 14 residues. Trimming removed 0 bases at V and 4 bases at J, with 7 bases between. With regard to this clonotype: The target antigen is unknown.

As for treatment: approximately nine-day PBMC culture with coronavirus spike peptide pools or control peptides (ViraFEST assay). Before TCRs were sequenced, ViraFEST expanded antigen-specific T cells with peptide pools. Each well held 2 million or so PBMCs in IL-2 (around 10 IU/ml) medium with roughly 9.2 ug/ml peptide pools. Cultured CD4+ T cell DNA was sequenced using the Oncomine TCR Beta short-read assay. TCRdb used MiXCR to reprocess the PCR reads, holding one entry per CDR3 protein. The top ten hold roughly 23% of the sample, which has about 21,000 distinct CDR3 sequences, around two thirds seen once. Findings and caveats of the study: Rising from 21 to 38, the median of SARS-CoV-2-reactive clonotypes did not change significantly.

The source was CD4+ T cells from blood, cultured in vitro, collected before SARS-CoV-2 vaccination. The V and J genes are TRBV6-5 and TRBJ1-5, with D tentatively TRBD1 (6 bases). The sequence came from a human donor who received a COVID-19 vaccine. As DNA, the CDR3 is TGTGCCAGCAGTTACTCGGGACAAAATCAGCCCCAGCATTTT. It codes for CASSYSGQNQPQHF.